The following is a TCR beta chain sequence with its context. What antigen it recognizes has not been identified. No per-base quality is available; no much larger clone lies one base away. This sample is part of a study of blood T cell repertoires in COVID-19 (TCRdb year 2020). About the full investigation: Collaborator samples came from the United States, Italy and Spain and covered acute and convalescent phases of COVID-19. The material from the prospective study consisted of cDNA or gDNA derived from T cells, B-cell-depleted T cells, or PBMCs. Nearly every sample came with metadata listing a de-identified subject ID, COVID-19 status, age in years and sex. Deeply sampled blood TCRbeta repertoires from subjects exposed to, actively infected with, or recovered from COVID-19 were included in the dataset. Where available, HLA class I and class II types were taken from metadata supplied by the sample provider and were not determined by assay-based typing. The repertoires were released in a freely available public database intended as a resource for research on the immune response to SARS-CoV-2. Samples were obtained from the ongoing ImmuneRACE study (first 160 participants) and from 1,254 subjects provided by 6 global collaborators. General study outcomes and caveats: How much clinical and demographic metadata was included differed by source and by participant, and the metadata was provided uncurated.

CDR3 length: 16 amino acids, cysteine to phenylalanine. Only the CDR3 part of the read is kept: 48 bases, read in frame from the first base. V was cut back by 6 bases and J by 0 bases, leaving a gap of 17 bases between them. CDR1 and CDR2 are read off the germline V gene (reference sequence) as MNHNY and SVGAGI. TCRbeta CDR3 regions were amplified from genomic DNA by means of the immunoSEQ Assay, a bias-controlled multiplex PCR. The authors' pipeline ran thus. The number of nucleated cells in each sample was estimated by amplification of reference gene primers within the assay. To quantify the absolute abundance of each unique TCRbeta CDR3 rearrangement, sequence reads were collapsed and filtered. For each sample, productive Simpson clonality was calculated as the square root of Simpson's diversity index over productive rearrangements. The table was pulled from immuneACCESS by TCRdb, which kept in-frame rearrangements only. Such tables lose some clones; where checked, under half of the loss comes from unresolved V genes, and the rest has no known cause. The D gene and trimming were derived from the DNA, and the V and J assignments and clone size from that table. The sample table lists 40,000 to 55,000 clones, around nine tenths of them with a count of one. The ten largest clones represent 5% to 6% of the sample.

Whole blood was collected in K2EDTA tubes by collaborating institutions according to the institutions' own protocols. Collaborator samples were shipped for TCRbeta analysis as frozen whole blood, isolated PBMCs, or DNA extracted from either sample type. The TCR comes from a human donor in a cohort sampled during active COVID-19. This chain joins TRBV6-6 to TRBJ1-1; tentative D gene TRBD1, with 6 bases matching. The material sequenced was peripheral blood. The CDR3 here reads CASRPVQGRVNTEAFF. The sequence in DNA is TGTGCCAGCAGGCCCGTACAGGGACGGGTGAACACTGAAGCTTTCTTT.